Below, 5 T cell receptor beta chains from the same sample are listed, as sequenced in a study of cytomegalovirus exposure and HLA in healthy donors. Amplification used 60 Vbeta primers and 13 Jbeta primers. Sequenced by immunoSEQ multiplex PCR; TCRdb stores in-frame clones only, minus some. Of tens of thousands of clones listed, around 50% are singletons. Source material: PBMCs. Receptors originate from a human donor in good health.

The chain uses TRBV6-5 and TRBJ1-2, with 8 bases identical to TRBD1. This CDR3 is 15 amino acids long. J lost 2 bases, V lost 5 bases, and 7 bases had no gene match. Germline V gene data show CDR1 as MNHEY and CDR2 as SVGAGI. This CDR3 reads CASSGSGTGNYGYTF. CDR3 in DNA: TGTGCCAGCAGTGGCTCCGGGACAGGCAACTATGGCTACACCTTC.

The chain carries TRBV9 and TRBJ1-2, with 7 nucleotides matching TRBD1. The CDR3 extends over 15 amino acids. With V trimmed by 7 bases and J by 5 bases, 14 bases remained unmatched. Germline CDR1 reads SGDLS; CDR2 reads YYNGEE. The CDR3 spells CASRAGGGEYYGYTF. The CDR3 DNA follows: TGTGCCAGCCGGGCAGGGGGAGGAGAGTATTATGGCTACACCTTC.

The CDR3 DNA reads as TGTGCCAGTAGCCCCAGTCGGGCGGGTCGAGCAGGGACCCAGTACTTC. Its translation is CASSPSRAGRAGTQYF. The chain couples TRBV19 to TRBJ2-5; D perhaps matches TRBD2 (5 bases). Germline CDR1 is LNHDA and CDR2 is SQIVND (reference sequence). The CDR3 runs 16 residues. Trimming removed 6 bases from V and 7 bases from J, with 24 bases in between.

CDR3 DNA: TGTGCCAGCGAGTCAGGCACTGAAGCTTTCTTT. The encoded protein is CASESGTEAFF. The gene calls are TRBV28 and TRBJ1-1; D not resolved. Germline V gene sequence: CDR1 MDHEN, CDR2 SYDVKM. The CDR3 runs 11 residues. Trimming cost V 8 bases and J 4 bases, with 8 bases left between them.

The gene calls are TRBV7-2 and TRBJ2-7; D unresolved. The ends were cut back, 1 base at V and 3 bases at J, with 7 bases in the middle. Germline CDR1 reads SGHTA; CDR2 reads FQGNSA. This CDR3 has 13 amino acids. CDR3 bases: TGTGCCAGCAGCTTAGACACCTTCTACGAGCAGTACTTC. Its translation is CASSLDTFYEQYF.